The clone carrying this TCR beta chain was seen more than once but under ten times. Germline V lookup: CDR1 MNHNS, CDR2 SASEGT. Losses at the gene ends were 6 bases for V and 14 bases for J; bases not matched to a gene: 10. The CDR3 totals 13 residues. The record originates from a study of CD4 and CD8 cells across lung adenocarcinoma regions. Localized lung adenocarcinoma, a non-small cell lung cancer, affected the donors. TCRdb independently ran MiXCR on the PCR reads; one entry per CDR3 protein. The sample consists of more than 3,500 distinct CDR3 sequences, 55% to 65% of them appearing once. The V gene is TRBV6-1, the J gene TRBJ2-4, with 10 bases aligning to TRBD1. The source material was CD4+ T cells from the margin of a lung tumor. This TCR came from a female donor with lung adenocarcinoma. The CD4 and CD8 labels of this study may be unreliable. DNA for the CDR3: TGTGCCAGCAGGCGGGGGACAGGGGCCCGGGAGTACTTC. Its translation is CASRRGTGAREYF.